The 28 T cell receptor beta chains below were found in one sample sequenced in a study of shared clonotypes between healthy human individuals. Clones were sequenced by immunoSEQ multiplex PCR, and TCRdb holds only the in-frame ones, with some missing. The sample lists a few hundred thousand clones; 96% were seen once. What was sequenced was memory CD8+ T cells sorted from blood. Sample subset: CD45RO+ cells pooled with CCR7-negative TemRA cells. The receptors here all came from a man under 40 in good health.

V usage is TRBV27 and J usage is TRBJ2-7; possible D gene TRBD2, 6 bases. V shed 1 base and J shed 3 bases, with 10 bases lying between them. Germline CDR1 reads MNHEY; CDR2 reads SMNVEV (reference sequence). CDR3 size: 14 residues. The CDR3 bases are TGTGCCAGCAGTTTATTGGGGGGACGCTACGAGCAGTACTTC. Residues: CASSLLGGRYEQYF.

This clone occurred once. This CDR3 reads CSVGAGTTNTGELFF. The CDR3 DNA is TGCAGCGTTGGTGCCGGGACGACGAACACCGGGGAGCTGTTTTTT. The chain recombines TRBV29-1 with TRBJ2-2; perhaps D is TRBD1 or TRBD2 (5 bases each). The CDR3 loop spans 15 amino acids. V was cut by 4 bases and J by 0 bases, with 12 bases left in between. Germline CDR1 and CDR2: SQVTM and ANQGSEA.

The V and J genes are TRBV4-2 and TRBJ2-5; possible D gene TRBD1, 7 bases. The V gene's germline CDR1 is LGHNA and CDR2 YNFKEQ. The CDR3 contains 16 residues. V shed 0 bases and J shed 3 bases, with 14 bases lying between them. CDR3 sequence (DNA): TGTGCCAGCAGCCAAGATTCAGGGGGAGGAAAAGAGACCCAGTACTTC. Protein product: CASSQDSGGGKETQYF.

This sequence joins TRBV5-6 and TRBJ2-7; 8 nucleotides line up with TRBD2. The germline V gene has CDR1 SGHDT and CDR2 YYEEEE. There are 14 residues in the CDR3. V trimming: 2 bases; J trimming: 4 bases; junction bases outside the gene matches: 5. DNA of the CDR3: TGTGCCAGCAGCTTAGGGACTAGTTTTTACGAGCAGTACTTC. Translated: CASSLGTSFYEQYF.

The DNA for the CDR3 is TGTGCCAGCAGTGATTGGTCGACAGGGCCGTGGGAGGAGACCCAGTACTTC. It codes for CASSDWSTGPWEETQYF. The V and J genes are TRBV6-1 and TRBJ2-5; the match to TRBD1 covers 7 bases. This CDR3 contains 17 residues. V shed 3 bases, J shed 5 bases, and the junction held 15 bases outside the gene matches. Looked up from germline, CDR1 is MNHNS and CDR2 is SASEGT.

The V gene is TRBV20-1, the J gene TRBJ1-1; D might be TRBD1 (5 bases). The CDR3 consists of 11 residues. V was shortened by 3 bases and J by 6 bases, with 8 bases between the two germline ends. The germline V gene encodes CDR1 DFQATT and CDR2 SNEGSKA (reference sequence). In DNA, the CDR3 is TGCAGTGCTAGCGGGGGTCCTGAAGCTTTCTTT. This gives the protein CSASGGPEAFF.

The sample holds a few counts of this clone. The gene calls are TRBV10-2 and TRBJ1-2; D is ambiguous. In germline, CDR1 is WSHSY, CDR2 SAAADI. The CDR3 runs to 14 residues. V lost 7 bases and J 4 bases, leaving 16 bases between the germline ends. The CDR3 sequence: CASTTLPGVYGYTF. The CDR3 DNA is TGCGCCAGCACTACCCTGCCGGGCGTCTATGGCTACACCTTC.

This clone was recorded once. This rearrangement joins TRBV7-9 to TRBJ1-5; D is unclear. V was trimmed by 1 base and J by 1 base, leaving 2 bases between them. Germline loops: CDR1 SEHNR, CDR2 FQNEAQ (reference sequence). The CDR3 runs 13 residues. CDR3 loop: CASSLDSNQPQHF. The CDR3 DNA reads as TGTGCCAGCAGCTTAGACAGCAATCAGCCCCAGCATTTT.

This chain joins TRBV28 and TRBJ1-1, with D possibly matching TRBD1 (5 bases). V was pared by 11 bases and J by 6 bases, with 13 bases between. In germline, CDR1 is MDHEN, CDR2 SYDVKM. This CDR3 has 11 residues. The CDR3 DNA is TGTGCCGGGGGAGGGATGTCTGAAGCTTTCTTT. It encodes CAGGGMSEAFF.

V is TRBV18 and J is TRBJ2-7; possibly TRBD1 or TRBD2 for D (6 bases each). Germline CDR1 is KGHSH and CDR2 is LQKENI. This CDR3 is built from 15 residues. V lost 2 bases and J 2 bases, leaving 13 bases between the germline ends. The CDR3 DNA follows: TGTGCCAGCTCACCATCCACGGGGGCTACCTACGAGCAGTACTTC. The encoded protein is CASSPSTGATYEQYF.

This chain connects TRBV10-3 to TRBJ2-1; TRBD2 matches 7 bases. The length of the CDR3 is 19 residues. The V gene end was trimmed by 4 bases and the J gene end by 0 bases; junction bases not matched to a gene: 15. Germline V gives CDR1 ENHRY, CDR2 SYGVKD. The CDR3 nucleotides are TGTGCCATCAGTGTAAAAGCAGCGGGGACGATAAGCTCCTACAATGAGCAGTTCTTC. Translated, it gives CAISVKAAGTISSYNEQFF.

The rearrangement joins TRBV7-2 to TRBJ2-4, with 9 positions matching TRBD2. The CDR3 length is 15 residues. V gave up 3 bases and J gave up 5 bases; unmatched junction bases: 5. Germline CDR1 reads SGHTA; CDR2 reads FQGNSA. The CDR3 loop reads CASSFPSGTQNIQYF. In nucleotides, the CDR3 is TGTGCCAGCAGCTTCCCTAGCGGGACCCAAAACATTCAGTACTTC.

The CDR3 loop reads CASRQGGKSGANVLTF. The CDR3 coding sequence is TGCGCCAGCCGACAGGGGGGGAAATCTGGGGCCAACGTCCTGACTTTC. The J gene is TRBJ2-6, the V gene TRBV10-1; 9 nucleotides match TRBD1. Germline CDR1 and CDR2: WNHNN and SYGVQD (reference sequence). The junction had 6 bases not matched to a gene; V was cut back by 8 bases and J by 1 base. The CDR3 is 16 residues long.

The V and J genes are TRBV28 and TRBJ1-3; D possibly corresponds to TRBD1 (6 bases). Germline CDR1 reads MDHEN; CDR2 reads SYDVKM. This CDR3 comprises 18 residues. V shed 0 bases and J shed 0 bases, with 15 bases lying between them. DNA for the CDR3: TGTGCCAGCAGTTTATGGCTGGACAGTGGTCCCTCTGGAAACACCATATATTTT. Protein product: CASSLWLDSGPSGNTIYF.

DNA for the CDR3: TGCAGTGCTAGTGGGGATCAGCCCCAGCATTTT. This encodes CSASGDQPQHF. The V and J genes are TRBV20-1 and TRBJ1-5; unclear D gene. Trimming took off 3 bases at V and 5 bases at J, with 5 bases between the two ends. CDR1 and CDR2 from the germline V gene are DFQATT and SNEGSKA (reference sequence). This CDR3 is built from 11 residues.

The rearrangement joins TRBV4-1 to TRBJ1-2; D possibly corresponds to TRBD1 (5 bases). The germline gives CDR1 MGHRA, CDR2 YSYEKL. Trimming left V 4 bases short and J 4 bases short, with 13 bases between. The length of the CDR3 is 14 residues. The CDR3 DNA sequence: TGCGCCAGCAGCCCCGGGGAGGGGCTCTATGGCTACACCTTC. Translated: CASSPGEGLYGYTF.

Points on this clone: This sample also contains other DNA sequences that code for the same CDR3. The V call is TRBV2, the J call TRBJ2-7, with no clear D. CDR3 length: 11 amino acids. V was trimmed by 6 bases and J by 0 bases, leaving 3 bases between them. Germline V gene lookup returns CDR1 SNHLY and CDR2 FYNNEI. DNA for the CDR3: TGTGCCAGCAGGGACTCCTACGAGCAGTACTTC. It specifies CASRDSYEQYF.

The V and J genes are TRBV7-9 and TRBJ1-1; no firm D call. The CDR3 totals 13 residues. Germline CDR1 is SEHNR and CDR2 is FQNEAQ (reference sequence). V dropped 0 bases and J dropped 6 bases, with 8 bases sitting between them. The CDR3 loop is CASSLASPSEAFF. DNA of the CDR3: TGTGCCAGCAGCTTAGCGTCACCCTCTGAAGCTTTCTTT.

The chain recombines TRBV11-2 with TRBJ1-2, with no clear D. The CDR3 runs 15 residues. V shed 0 bases and J shed 4 bases, with 12 bases lying between them. Germline CDR1 SGHAT, CDR2 FQNNGV. As DNA, the CDR3 is TGTGCCAGCAGCTTAGATTATGGACGGCTCTATGGCTACACCTTC. This gives the protein CASSLDYGRLYGYTF.

About this clone itself: This same CDR3 is encoded by further DNA sequences in the sample. V is TRBV5-1 and J is TRBJ2-3; 8 nucleotides match TRBD2. V gave up 6 bases and J gave up 1 base; unmatched junction bases: 4. This CDR3 is 14 amino acids long. Germline CDR1 reads SGHRS; CDR2 reads YFSETQ. CDR3 coding DNA: TGCGCCAGCACCCCGGGGGGGGGCACAGATACGCAGTATTTT. This codes for CASTPGGGTDTQYF.

The chain recombines TRBV30 with TRBJ1-5; D gene uncertain. Germline CDR1 and CDR2: GTSNPN and SVGIG (reference sequence). The CDR3 runs 14 residues. Trimming removed 3 bases from V and 7 bases from J, with 16 bases in between. CDR3 coding DNA: TGTGCCTGGAGCGTCGGGTCACTCCACCAGCCCCAGCATTTT. Amino acids: CAWSVGSLHQPQHF. Full variable domain (rest looked up from reference TRBV30 and TRBJ1-5): SQTIHQWPATLVQPVGSPLSLECTVEGTSNPNLYWYRQAAGRGLQLLFYSVGIGQISSEVPQNLSASRPQDRQFILSSKKLLLSDSGFYLCAWSVGSLHQPQHFGDGTRLSIL.

The chain links TRBV9 to TRBJ2-3, with TRBD1 as a possible D gene (6 bases). The V end lost 0 bases, the J end lost 1 base, and 6 bases lay between the germline ends. The CDR3 totals 14 residues. Germline loops: CDR1 SGDLS, CDR2 YYNGEE. The CDR3 bases are TGTGCCAGCAGCGTAGACAGGGGCACAGATACGCAGTATTTT. The encoded protein is CASSVDRGTDTQYF. Using reference TRBV9 and TRBJ2-3 for the parts outside the CDR3, the full variable domain is DSGVTQTPKHLITATGQRVTLRCSPRSGDLSVYWYQQSLDQGLQFLIQYYNGEERAKGNILERFSAQQFPDLHSELNLSSLELGDSALYFCASSVDRGTDTQYFGPGTRLTVL.

The chain has TRBV27 and TRBJ2-7; TRBD1 might be the D (6 bases). The V and J ends lost 3 bases and 4 bases respectively, with 16 bases between them. The CDR3 is 15 residues long. Germline V gene lookup returns CDR1 MNHEY and CDR2 SMNVEV (reference sequence). CDR3 in DNA: TGTGCCAGCAGTTTTGTCGGGACATCACTTTACGAGCAGTACTTC. Encoded protein: CASSFVGTSLYEQYF.

The chain links TRBV7-2 to TRBJ2-6; D tentatively fits TRBD1 or TRBD2 (5 bases each). This CDR3 has 15 residues. V gave up 0 bases and J gave up 4 bases, with 7 bases separating them. CDR1 and CDR2 from the germline V gene are SGHTA and FQGNSA. The CDR3 region is CASSLAGTGANVLTF. For the CDR3, the DNA is TGTGCCAGCAGCTTAGCTGGGACCGGGGCCAACGTCCTGACTTTC.

The chain couples TRBV27 to TRBJ1-6; 8 bases line up with TRBD1. The CDR3 loop spans 14 amino acids. Losses at the gene ends were 5 bases for V and 9 bases for J; bases not matched to a gene: 6. Germline-derived CDR1 and CDR2 are MNHEY and SMNVEV (reference sequence). The DNA of the CDR3 is TGTGCCAGCAGTCCAACAGGGGGAATTTCACCCCTCCACTTT. Translation gives CASSPTGGISPLHF.

The chain uses TRBV7-9 and TRBJ2-3, with 12 positions matching TRBD2. The CDR3 is made up of 16 amino acids. Trimming took 3 bases from V and 0 from J; bases not matched to a gene: 1. Germline lookup yields CDR1 SEHNR and CDR2 FQNEAQ (reference sequence). The CDR3 sequence: CASSFGTSGSTDTQYF. CDR3 nucleotides: TGTGCCAGCAGCTTCGGGACTAGCGGGAGCACAGATACGCAGTATTTT.

The chain links TRBV6-6 to TRBJ2-7, with TRBD1 matching over 11 bases. Trimming at V came to 7 bases and at J to 6 bases, leaving 8 bases not matched to a gene. CDR3 length: 14 amino acids. The V gene's germline CDR1 is MNHNY and CDR2 SVGAGI (reference sequence). Here the CDR3 reads CASTRTGGIGEQYF. Here the CDR3 DNA reads TGTGCCAGCACTCGGACAGGGGGCATCGGCGAGCAGTACTTC.

The chain recombines TRBV5-1 with TRBJ1-3, with D unresolved. Germline V gives CDR1 SGHRS, CDR2 YFSETQ. This CDR3 is 15 amino acids long. V was cut by 1 base and J by 0 bases, with 8 bases left in between. The CDR3 sequence is CASSLYWGSGNTIYF. CDR3 coding DNA: TGCGCCAGCAGCTTGTACTGGGGCTCTGGAAACACCATATATTTT.